The clone carrying this T cell receptor (beta chain) was picked up a small number of times. The antigen remains undetermined. Trimming removed 5 bases at V and 7 bases at J, with 18 bases between. The V gene's germline CDR1 is GTSNPN and CDR2 SVGIG (reference sequence). The CDR3 runs to 14 residues. This sample stems from a study of beta chain features in type 1 diabetes. Study context: Examination of sorted cells across all samples involved about 99 million cells. Broader study findings: Type 1 diabetes patients had TCRB CDR3s that were shorter (moderately but significantly so) in all four CD4+ subsets. These data did not resolve whether HLA type affects TCRB rearrangement. Type 1 diabetes patients showed fewer insertions and more deletions at VDJ junctions.

Investigators reverse transcribed all isolated RNA, so they sequenced expressed TCRB transcripts. Here immunoSEQ multiplex PCR was the method, and the copy in TCRdb shows in-frame clones only, minus some. The sample lists 250,000 to 300,000 clones, approximately 14% occurring once. The rearrangement joins TRBV30 to TRBJ2-1; D is possibly TRBD2 (5 bases). This sequence originates from a man aged 25 to 40 with type 1 diabetes. The sample consisted of naive CD4+ T cells from blood. The CDR3 DNA reads TGTGCCTGGGGCGGTGGACTGCCCTTTAATGAGCAGTTCTTC. Translated, it gives CAWGGGLPFNEQFF.